The clone carrying this TCR beta chain was seen a single time. This sample stems from a study of CD8 T cells in Susac syndrome. Across the study: Treatment at blood withdrawal was none, corticosteroids, or intravenous immunoglobulin alone in Susac syndrome patients.

Random hexamers were used to reverse transcribe the RNA input (about 0.45 to 1 ug). A single record per CDR3 protein comes from TCRdb applying MiXCR to the immunoSEQ multiplex PCR reads. This sample has hundreds of thousands of distinct CDR3 sequences, with about 96% found just once. V shed 2 bases, J shed 6 bases, and the junction held 12 bases outside the gene matches. Per the germline V gene, CDR1 is SGHDT and CDR2 is YYEEEE. The length of the CDR3 is 16 residues. The sequence derives from a human donor with Susac syndrome. V is TRBV5-6 and J is TRBJ1-2, with 8 bases identical to TRBD1. The material sequenced was CD4+ T cells from PBMCs. CDR3 DNA sequence: TGTGCCAGCAGCTTCTTCGGACAGGGAGTTTGGAATGGCTACACCTTC. Translated, it gives CASSFFGQGVWNGYTF.